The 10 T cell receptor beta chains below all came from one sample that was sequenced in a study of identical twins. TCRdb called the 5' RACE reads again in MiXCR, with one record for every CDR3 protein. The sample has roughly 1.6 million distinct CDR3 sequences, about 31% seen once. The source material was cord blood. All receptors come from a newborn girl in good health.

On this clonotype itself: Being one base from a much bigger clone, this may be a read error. CDR3: CASSLNREETQFF. In DNA form, the CDR3 reads TGTGCCAGCAGCTTAAACAGGGAAGAGACCCAGTTCTTC. V gene TRBV7-2 combines with J gene TRBJ2-1; a possible D gene is TRBD1 (6 bases). This CDR3 has 13 residues. Trimming removed 2 bases at V and 13 bases at J, with 15 bases between. CDR1 SGHTA and CDR2 FQGNSA come from the germline V gene.

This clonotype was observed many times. CDR3 bases: TGTGCCAGCAGTTCACTCAGGACAGGGGGCGGCTACACCTTC. Encoded protein: CASSSLRTGGGYTF. This chain uses TRBV12-3 or TRBV12-4 with TRBJ1-2; 11 nucleotides agree with TRBD1. V shed 4 bases and J 8 bases; nucleotides not matched to a gene: 6. The CDR3 loop spans 14 amino acids.

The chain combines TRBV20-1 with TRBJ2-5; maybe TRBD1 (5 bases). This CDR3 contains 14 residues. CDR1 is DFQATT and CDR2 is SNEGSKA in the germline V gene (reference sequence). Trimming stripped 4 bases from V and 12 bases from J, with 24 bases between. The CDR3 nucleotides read TGCAGTGCTAAAGAATGGGGCCTACTCAGGATGGAGTACTTC. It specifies CSAKEWGLLRMEYF.

CDR3 coding DNA: TGTGCCAGCAGTGCGACAGGGTTAGGTCAGCCCCAGCATTTT. Encoded protein: CASSATGLGQPQHF. The chain uses TRBV25-1 and TRBJ1-5, with 7 bases lining up with TRBD1. Germline trimming cut 4 bases from V and 6 bases from J; bases unmatched to any gene: 6. Per the germline V gene, CDR1 is MGHDK and CDR2 is SYGVNS. This CDR3 is 14 amino acids long. The full variable domain, its missing parts supplied by reference TRBV25-1 and TRBJ1-5, is EADIYQTPRYLVIGTGKKITLECSQTMGHDKMYWYQQDPGMELHLIHYSYGVNSTEKGDLSSESTVSRIRTEHFPLTLESARPSHTSQYLCASSATGLGQPQHFGDGTRLSIL.

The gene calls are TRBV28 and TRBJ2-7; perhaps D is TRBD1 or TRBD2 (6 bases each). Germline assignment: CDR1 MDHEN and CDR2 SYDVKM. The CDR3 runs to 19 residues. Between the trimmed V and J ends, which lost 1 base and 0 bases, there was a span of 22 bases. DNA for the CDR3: TGTGCCAGCAGTTTATATCTATCACTTAGGGGGGCCATCTCCTACGAGCAGTACTTC. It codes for CASSLYLSLRGAISYEQYF.

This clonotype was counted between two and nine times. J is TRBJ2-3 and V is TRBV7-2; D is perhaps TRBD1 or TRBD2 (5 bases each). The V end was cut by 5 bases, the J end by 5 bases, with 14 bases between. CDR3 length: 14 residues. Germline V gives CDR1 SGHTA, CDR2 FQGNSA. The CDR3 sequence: CASSPRGRGDTQYF. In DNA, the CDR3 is TGTGCCAGCAGCCCCCGGGGCCGGGGAGATACGCAGTATTTT.

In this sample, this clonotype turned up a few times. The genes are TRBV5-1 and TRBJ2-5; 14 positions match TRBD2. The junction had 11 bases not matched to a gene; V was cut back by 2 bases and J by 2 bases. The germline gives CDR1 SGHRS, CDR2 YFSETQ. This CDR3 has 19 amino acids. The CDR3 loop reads CASSFFAGLAGGSQETQYF. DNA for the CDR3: TGCGCCAGCAGCTTTTTCGCAGGACTAGCGGGAGGCTCTCAAGAGACCCAGTACTTC.

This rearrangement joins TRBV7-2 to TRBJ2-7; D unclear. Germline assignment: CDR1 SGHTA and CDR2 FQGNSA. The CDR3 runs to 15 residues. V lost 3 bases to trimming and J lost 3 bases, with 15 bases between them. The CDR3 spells CASSFDYYSGYEQYF. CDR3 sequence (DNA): TGTGCCAGCAGCTTTGATTACTACTCCGGCTACGAGCAGTACTTC.

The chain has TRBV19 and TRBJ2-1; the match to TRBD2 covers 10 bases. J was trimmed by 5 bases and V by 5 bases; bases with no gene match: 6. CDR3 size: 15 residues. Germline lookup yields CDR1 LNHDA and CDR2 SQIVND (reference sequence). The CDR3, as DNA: TGTGCCAGTAGTCTACAGCGGGGGGGGAACAATGAGCAGTTCTTC. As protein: CASSLQRGGNNEQFF.

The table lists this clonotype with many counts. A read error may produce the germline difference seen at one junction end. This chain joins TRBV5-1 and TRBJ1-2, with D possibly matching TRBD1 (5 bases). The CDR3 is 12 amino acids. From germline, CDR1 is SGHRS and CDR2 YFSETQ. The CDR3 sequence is CASSGDNYGYTF. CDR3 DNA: TGTGCCAGCAGTGGGGACAACTATGGCTACACCTTC.